A selection of T cell receptor beta chains follows, all from one sample in a study of T cells after yellow fever vaccination. Via MiXCR, TCRdb re-called the 5' RACE reads, giving one row per CDR3 protein. The sample includes 350,000 to 550,000 distinct CDR3 sequences, approximately 18% of them seen just once. The sequenced sample was PBMCs, obtained before the yellow fever booster vaccination. The receptor set was obtained from a man younger than 35 who received the YFV17D yellow fever vaccine. CDR3s include the opening cysteine and the closing phenylalanine or tryptophan. Each record gives: D gene, J gene, V gene, clone size, CDR3 protein, CDR3 DNA. The D gene is left open where the match is weak. Only part of the rows carry a size: once, few, many, or a class if the clone is expanded.

D: -; J: TRBJ2-3; V: TRBV20-1; size: -; CDR3: CSAKLLSTDTQYF; DNA: TGCAGTGCTAAACTACTTAGCACAGATACGCAGTATTTT
D: TRBD1; J: TRBJ2-3; V: TRBV4-3; size: -; CDR3: CASSQDLGQGRTDTQYF; DNA: TGCGCCAGCAGCCAAGACCTGGGACAGGGCCGGACAGATACGCAGTATTTT
D: -; J: TRBJ1-5; V: TRBV15; size: once; CDR3: CATSRVGREGNQPQHF; DNA: TGTGCCACCAGCAGAGTCGGGCGCGAGGGCAATCAGCCCCAGCATTTT
D: TRBD2; J: TRBJ2-3; V: TRBV12-3/TRBV12-4; size: -; CDR3: CASSLIRGEGDTQYF; DNA: TGTGCCAGCAGTTTAATCCGTGGGGAGGGAGATACGCAGTATTTT
D: -; J: TRBJ1-3; V: TRBV7-2; size: -; CDR3: CASSLDSLSGNTIYF; DNA: TGTGCCAGCAGCTTAGACAGCCTCTCTGGAAACACCATATATTTT
D: -; J: TRBJ1-1; V: TRBV6-5; size: few; CDR3: CASSSRGGGTEAFF; DNA: TGTGCCAGCAGTTCTAGAGGGGGGGGCACTGAAGCTTTCTTT
D: -; J: TRBJ1-2; V: TRBV6-1; size: -; CDR3: CASSEAGGYGYTF; DNA: TGTGCCAGCAGTGAAGCAGGGGGCTATGGCTACACCTTC
D: TRBD1; J: TRBJ1-2; V: TRBV7-9; size: -; CDR3: CASSPTTGVNYGYTF; DNA: TGTGCCAGCAGCCCAACGACAGGGGTTAACTATGGCTACACCTTC
D: TRBD1; J: TRBJ1-2; V: TRBV7-3; size: -; CDR3: CASSLSRTGTYGYTF; DNA: TGTGCCAGCAGCTTATCACGGACAGGGACTTATGGCTACACCTTC
D: -; J: TRBJ2-1; V: TRBV6-1; size: -; CDR3: CASSEFGGGDLYEQFF; DNA: TGTGCCAGCAGTGAGTTTGGAGGGGGCGATCTTTATGAGCAGTTCTTC
D: -; J: TRBJ1-2; V: TRBV30; size: -; CDR3: CAWAIGGGVGYTF; DNA: TGTGCCTGGGCTATAGGTGGGGGTGTTGGCTACACCTTC
D: TRBD1; J: TRBJ2-1; V: TRBV7-9; size: few; CDR3: CATSDRGVNEQFF; DNA: TGTGCCACCTCGGACAGGGGTGTGAATGAGCAGTTCTTC
D: -; J: TRBJ2-5; V: TRBV5-1; size: few; CDR3: CASSLGHNRETQYF; DNA: TGCGCCAGCAGCTTGGGACACAACCGGGAGACCCAGTACTTC
D: -; J: TRBJ2-1; V: TRBV25-1; size: few; CDR3: CASTGTGTEQFF; DNA: TGTGCCAGCACAGGAACAGGGACTGAGCAGTTCTTC
D: -; J: TRBJ1-6; V: TRBV20-1; size: -; CDR3: CSARPAGSYNSPLHF; DNA: TGCAGTGCTAGACCTGCAGGCTCCTATAATTCACCCCTCCACTTT
D: TRBD1; J: TRBJ2-1; V: TRBV7-2; size: many; CDR3: CASSLDRRGLGNEQFF; DNA: TGTGCCAGCAGCTTAGATCGCAGGGGGCTAGGGAATGAGCAGTTCTTC
D: TRBD2; J: TRBJ2-1; V: TRBV5-1; size: -; CDR3: CASSLDGGAYEQFF; DNA: TGCGCCAGCAGCTTAGACGGGGGGGCCTATGAGCAGTTCTTC
D: TRBD1; J: TRBJ1-2; V: TRBV6-5; size: -; CDR3: CASSKGGRGYGYTF; DNA: TGTGCCAGCAGCAAAGGGGGCAGGGGCTATGGCTACACCTTC
D: -; J: TRBJ2-7; V: TRBV7-6; size: -; CDR3: CASSPASSREQYF; DNA: TGTGCCAGCAGCCCTGCCTCTTCTCGAGAGCAGTACTTC
D: -; J: TRBJ2-7; V: TRBV5-1; size: -; CDR3: CASSRGPSFNEQYF; DNA: TGCGCCAGCAGCCGAGGGCCCTCCTTCAACGAGCAGTACTTC
D: -; J: TRBJ2-2; V: TRBV6-5; size: -; CDR3: CASSTPRVAGELFF; DNA: TGTGCCAGCAGTACCCCTAGGGTGGCCGGGGAGCTGTTTTTT
D: TRBD1; J: TRBJ1-6; V: TRBV7-8; size: -; CDR3: CASSLTGTGLGGNSPLHF; DNA: TGTGCCAGCAGCTTAACCGGGACAGGTTTAGGGGGTAATTCACCCCTCCACTTT
D: -; J: TRBJ2-1; V: TRBV6-5; size: -; CDR3: CASSYQPLSSYNEQFF; DNA: TGTGCCAGCAGTTACCAGCCCCTCAGCTCCTACAATGAGCAGTTCTTC
D: -; J: TRBJ2-5; V: TRBV7-2; size: -; CDR3: CAISLARREGETQYF; DNA: TGTGCCATCAGCTTGGCCCGACGCGAGGGGGAGACCCAGTACTTC
D: TRBD1; J: TRBJ1-4; V: TRBV6-6; size: -; CDR3: CASRQGAVNEKLFF; DNA: TGTGCCAGCAGACAGGGGGCCGTTAATGAAAAACTGTTTTTT
D: -; J: TRBJ2-7; V: TRBV5-1; size: many; CDR3: CASSLGPASSYEQYF; DNA: TGCGCCAGCAGCTTAGGACCGGCAAGCTCCTACGAGCAGTACTTC
D: -; J: TRBJ2-3; V: TRBV6-5; size: -; CDR3: CASSYSRTTRGEADTQYF; DNA: TGTGCCAGCAGTTACTCACGGACTACCCGAGGGGAAGCGGATACGCAGTATTTT
D: TRBD1; J: TRBJ1-1; V: TRBV5-1; size: -; CDR3: CASRNGQGTATEAFF; DNA: TGCGCCAGCAGAAATGGACAGGGGACAGCCACTGAAGCTTTCTTT
D: -; J: TRBJ2-5; V: TRBV20-1; size: -; CDR3: CSASWRSWETQYF; DNA: TGCAGTGCTAGCTGGAGATCTTGGGAGACCCAGTACTTC
D: TRBD2; J: TRBJ2-5; V: TRBV5-6; size: many; CDR3: CASSFVQGTSAGETQYF; DNA: TGTGCCAGCAGCTTCGTCCAGGGGACTAGCGCCGGAGAGACCCAGTACTTC
D: -; J: TRBJ2-7; V: TRBV4-3; size: few; CDR3: CASSQASGTYEQYF; DNA: TGCGCCAGCAGCCAAGCTTCAGGGACCTACGAGCAGTACTTC
D: TRBD2; J: TRBJ2-1; V: TRBV11-3; size: -; CDR3: CASSLEVSGGASEQFF; DNA: TGTGCCAGCAGCTTAGAAGTAAGCGGGGGGGCCAGTGAGCAGTTCTTC
D: -; J: TRBJ1-1; V: TRBV29-1; size: few; CDR3: CSVATGRTEAFF; DNA: TGCAGCGTTGCAACAGGTCGCACTGAAGCTTTCTTT
D: TRBD1; J: TRBJ1-4; V: TRBV5-1; size: -; CDR3: CASSLAGTGDEKLFF; DNA: TGCGCCAGCAGCTTGGCCGGGACAGGGGATGAAAAACTGTTTTTT
D: -; J: TRBJ2-7; V: TRBV10-2; size: few; CDR3: CASSQYREVYEQYF; DNA: TGCGCCAGCAGTCAGTACAGGGAGGTTTACGAGCAGTACTTC
D: -; J: TRBJ2-5; V: TRBV7-9; size: few; CDR3: CASSLAFSAEETQYF; DNA: TGTGCCAGCAGCTTAGCGTTTAGCGCTGAGGAGACCCAGTACTTC
D: -; J: TRBJ2-1; V: TRBV7-2; size: few; CDR3: CASSLGLGVDEQFF; DNA: TGTGCCAGCAGCCTTGGATTAGGGGTGGATGAGCAGTTCTTC
D: TRBD1; J: TRBJ1-6; V: TRBV11-2; size: -; CDR3: CASSQQQGLGSPLHF; DNA: TGTGCCAGCAGCCAACAACAGGGGCTCGGTTCACCCCTCCACTTT
D: -; J: TRBJ1-1; V: TRBV6-2/TRBV6-3; size: few; CDR3: CASSYSSGSPRTEAFF; DNA: TGTGCCAGCAGTTACTCGTCCGGCTCCCCGAGGACTGAAGCTTTCTTT
D: TRBD1; J: TRBJ1-1; V: TRBV15; size: -; CDR3: CATSTRTGVRVTEAFF; DNA: TGTGCCACCAGCACCCGGACAGGGGTAAGGGTCACTGAAGCTTTCTTT
D: TRBD2; J: TRBJ2-1; V: TRBV29-1; size: many; CDR3: CSVDPAGEYRKFF; DNA: TGCAGCGTTGATCCAGCGGGGGAGTATAGGAAGTTCTTC
D: -; J: TRBJ2-5; V: TRBV7-2; size: few; CDR3: CASSLAGSTQETQYF; DNA: TGTGCCAGCAGCTTAGCGGGGTCAACCCAAGAGACCCAGTACTTC
D: TRBD2; J: TRBJ2-5; V: TRBV5-1; size: -; CDR3: CASSFSAGGYQETQYF; DNA: TGCGCCAGCAGCTTCTCGGCGGGGGGATACCAAGAGACCCAGTACTTC
D: TRBD1; J: TRBJ2-1; V: TRBV11-2; size: few; CDR3: CASSPGQGRREQFF; DNA: TGTGCCAGCAGCCCCGGACAGGGGCGTAGGGAGCAGTTCTTC
D: -; J: TRBJ2-3; V: TRBV20-1; size: -; CDR3: CSASQDWRPDTQYF; DNA: TGCAGTGCTAGTCAGGACTGGCGCCCAGATACGCAGTATTTT
D: -; J: TRBJ2-3; V: TRBV5-6; size: few; CDR3: CASSPPGGQADTQYF; DNA: TGTGCCAGCAGCCCCCCCGGGGGCCAAGCAGATACGCAGTATTTT
D: -; J: TRBJ1-5; V: TRBV4-3; size: -; CDR3: CASSLEVRNQPQHF; DNA: TGCGCCAGCAGTCTGGAGGTTCGCAATCAGCCCCAGCATTTT
D: -; J: TRBJ2-3; V: TRBV6-5; size: -; CDR3: CASGRDPGSTDTQYF; DNA: TGTGCCAGCGGTAGGGATCCAGGGAGCACAGATACGCAGTATTTT
D: -; J: TRBJ2-3; V: TRBV6-2/TRBV6-3; size: -; CDR3: CASSFPTVTQYF; DNA: TGTGCCAGCAGTTTCCCAACGGTTACGCAGTATTTT
D: -; J: TRBJ1-1; V: TRBV7-2; size: -; CDR3: CASSSQTGRPTEAFF; DNA: TGTGCCAGCAGCTCCCAGACAGGTCGGCCCACTGAAGCTTTCTTT
D: -; J: TRBJ2-1; V: TRBV20-1; size: few; CDR3: CSARPSTGATYNEQFF; DNA: TGCAGTGCTAGACCATCGACCGGGGCAACCTACAATGAGCAGTTCTTC
D: TRBD1; J: TRBJ2-7; V: TRBV2; size: -; CDR3: CASSLQGVEQYF; DNA: TGTGCCAGCAGTTTACAGGGGGTCGAGCAGTACTTC
D: TRBD2; J: TRBJ2-1; V: TRBV7-2; size: -; CDR3: CASSLGSGSSYNEQFF; DNA: TGTGCCAGCAGCTTAGGTAGCGGGAGCTCCTACAATGAGCAGTTCTTC
D: -; J: TRBJ2-5; V: TRBV12-3/TRBV12-4; size: -; CDR3: CASRTGTSGGTQYF; DNA: TGTGCCAGCAGAACCGGGACATCGGGTGGGACCCAGTACTTC